Below, 5 T cell receptor beta chains from the same sample are listed, as sequenced in a study of identical twins. TCRdb itself ran the 5' RACE reads through MiXCR, one entry per CDR3 protein. The sample consists of 450,000 or so distinct CDR3 sequences, approximately 15% of them appearing once. These same records also appear under a second study, on yellow fever vaccine responses in identical twins.

Material for sequencing was CD4+ T cells sorted from blood. These receptors all come from a woman aged 18-35 years in good health.

This clonotype was detected only a few times. The CDR3 nucleotides are TGTGCCAGCAGCCCCCGACTAGGGGCAGATACGCAGTATTTT. As protein: CASSPRLGADTQYF. The chain joins TRBV9 to TRBJ2-3, with a tentative D call TRBD2 (6 bases). The germline V and J ends were trimmed by 4 bases and 4 bases, with 13 bases remaining between them. This CDR3 comprises 14 residues. Germline loops: CDR1 SGDLS, CDR2 YYNGEE.

This clonotype appeared a few times. The V and J genes are TRBV6-1 and TRBJ1-1; D is uncertain. V gave up 6 bases and J gave up 0 bases, with 11 bases separating them. The CDR3 extends over 14 amino acids. Germline lookup yields CDR1 MNHNS and CDR2 SASEGT. CDR3 nucleotides: TGTGCCAGCAGCATGACACATATGAACACTGAAGCTTTCTTT. This translates into CASSMTHMNTEAFF.

This rearrangement joins TRBV7-2 to TRBJ1-4; 9 nucleotides align to TRBD1. The CDR3 sequence is 16 residues long. Germline V gene data show CDR1 as SGHTA and CDR2 as FQGNSA. V trimming: 2 bases; J trimming: 5 bases; junction bases outside the gene matches: 6. CDR3 sequence (DNA): TGTGCCAGCAGCTTAACCCCACAGGGGGCGAATGAAAAACTGTTTTTT. Translating gives CASSLTPQGANEKLFF.

V and J are TRBV7-9 and TRBJ2-7; no firm D call. CDR3 length: 15 residues. Germline V gene data show CDR1 as SEHNR and CDR2 as FQNEAQ (reference sequence). Trimming cost V 5 bases and J 0 bases, with 14 bases left between them. CDR3 bases: TGTGCCAGCAGCCAAACCGGGCAATTCTCCTACGAGCAGTACTTC. Residues: CASSQTGQFSYEQYF. The full variable domain, its missing parts supplied by reference TRBV7-9 and TRBJ2-7, is DTGVSQNPRHKITKRGQNVTFRCDPISEHNRLYWYRQTLGQGPEFLTYFQNEAQLEKSRLLSDRFSAERPKGSFSTLEIQRTEQGDSAMYLCASSQTGQFSYEQYFGPGTRLTVT.

This clonotype appeared a few times. V gene TRBV15 combines with J gene TRBJ1-4; D unclear. Germline values: CDR1 LNHNV, CDR2 YYDKDF (reference sequence). The V gene lost 2 bases and the J gene lost 8 bases, with 12 bases spanning the gap. The CDR3 totals 14 residues. CDR3 in amino acids: CATSRPPEIEKLFF. The DNA of the CDR3 is TGTGCCACCAGCAGACCTCCGGAGATAGAAAAACTGTTTTTT.